One TCR beta chain is described in this entry. Trimming removed 4 bases from V and 3 bases from J; junction bases left unmatched: 15. The germline V gene encodes CDR1 GTSNPN and CDR2 SVGIG (reference sequence). The CDR3 totals 18 residues. Sequencing relied on a cDNA template that was reverse transcribed from extracted RNA. Measured with immunoSEQ multiplex PCR; TCRdb has only the in-frame clones, and not every one. The sample consists of some 180,000 clones, about 55% of them appearing once. The record originates from a study of CD8+ T cells in alopecia areata. Specified treatment: oral pan-JAK inhibitor, 5-10 mg twice daily.

The V and J genes are TRBV30 and TRBJ1-1, with 12 positions matching TRBD1. The clonotype comes from a human donor with alopecia areata. Source: CD8+ T cells sorted from blood, taken at week 24, from a patient treated with tofacitinib. The CDR3 here is CAWTSVGQGARSDTEAFF. In DNA form, the CDR3 reads TGTGCCTGGACATCAGTGGGACAGGGGGCTCGGTCGGACACTGAAGCTTTCTTT.